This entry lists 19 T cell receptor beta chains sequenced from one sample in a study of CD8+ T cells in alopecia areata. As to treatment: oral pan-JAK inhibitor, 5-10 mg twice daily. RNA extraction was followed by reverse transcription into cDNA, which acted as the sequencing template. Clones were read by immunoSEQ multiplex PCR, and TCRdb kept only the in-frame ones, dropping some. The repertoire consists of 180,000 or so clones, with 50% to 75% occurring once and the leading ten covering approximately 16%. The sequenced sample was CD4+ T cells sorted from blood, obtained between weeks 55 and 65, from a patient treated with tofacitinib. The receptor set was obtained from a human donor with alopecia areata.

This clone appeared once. This CDR3 reads CASSPGSPYEQYF. CDR3 nucleotide sequence: TGTGCCAGCAGTCCCGGTAGCCCCTACGAGCAGTACTTC. The V call is TRBV6-5, the J call TRBJ2-7, with D unclear. The germline V and J ends were trimmed by 5 bases and 2 bases, with 10 bases remaining between them. The CDR3 extends over 13 amino acids. Germline V gene lookup returns CDR1 MNHEY and CDR2 SVGAGI.

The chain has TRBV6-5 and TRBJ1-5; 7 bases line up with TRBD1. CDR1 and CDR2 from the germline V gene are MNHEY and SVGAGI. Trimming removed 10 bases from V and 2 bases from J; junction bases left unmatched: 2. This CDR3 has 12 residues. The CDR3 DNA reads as TGTGCCACCGGACAGGGCAATCAGCCCCAGCATTTT. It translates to CATGQGNQPQHF.

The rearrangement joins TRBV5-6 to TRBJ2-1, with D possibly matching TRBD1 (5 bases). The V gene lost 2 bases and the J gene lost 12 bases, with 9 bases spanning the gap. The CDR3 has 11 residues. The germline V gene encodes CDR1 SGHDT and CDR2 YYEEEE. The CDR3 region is CASSFETAQFF. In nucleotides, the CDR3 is TGTGCCAGCAGCTTCGAGACAGCGCAGTTCTTC.

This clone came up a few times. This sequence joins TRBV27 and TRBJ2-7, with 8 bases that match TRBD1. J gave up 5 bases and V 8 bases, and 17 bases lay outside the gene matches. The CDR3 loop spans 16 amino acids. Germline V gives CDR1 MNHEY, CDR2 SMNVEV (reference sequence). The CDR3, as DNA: TGTGCCAGCCAGGGGATCGCGGGACAGGAACTCCACGAGCAGTACTTC. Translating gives CASQGIAGQELHEQYF.

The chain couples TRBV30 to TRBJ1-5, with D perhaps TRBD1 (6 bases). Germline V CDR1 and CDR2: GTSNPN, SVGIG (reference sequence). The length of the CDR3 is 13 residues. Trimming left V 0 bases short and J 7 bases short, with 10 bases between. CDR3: CAWSVGGFQPQHF. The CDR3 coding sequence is TGTGCCTGGAGTGTAGGGGGGTTCCAGCCCCAGCATTTT.

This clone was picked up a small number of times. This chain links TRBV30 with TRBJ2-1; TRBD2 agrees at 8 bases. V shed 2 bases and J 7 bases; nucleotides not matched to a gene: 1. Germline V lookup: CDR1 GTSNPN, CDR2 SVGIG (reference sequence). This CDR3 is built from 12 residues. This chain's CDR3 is CAWSLAGNEQFF. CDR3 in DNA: TGTGCCTGGAGTTTAGCGGGGAATGAGCAGTTCTTC. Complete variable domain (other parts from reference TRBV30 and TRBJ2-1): SQTIHQWPATLVQPVGSPLSLECTVEGTSNPNLYWYRQAAGRGLQLLFYSVGIGQISSEVPQNLSASRPQDRQFILSSKKLLLSDSGFYLCAWSLAGNEQFFGPGTRLTVL.

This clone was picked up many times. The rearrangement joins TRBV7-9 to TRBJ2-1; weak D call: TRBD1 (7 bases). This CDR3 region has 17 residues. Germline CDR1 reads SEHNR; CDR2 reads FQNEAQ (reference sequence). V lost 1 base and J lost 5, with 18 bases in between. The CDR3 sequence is CASSLVVEQGTDNEQFF. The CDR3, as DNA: TGTGCCAGCAGCTTAGTAGTGGAACAGGGGACTGACAATGAGCAGTTCTTC.

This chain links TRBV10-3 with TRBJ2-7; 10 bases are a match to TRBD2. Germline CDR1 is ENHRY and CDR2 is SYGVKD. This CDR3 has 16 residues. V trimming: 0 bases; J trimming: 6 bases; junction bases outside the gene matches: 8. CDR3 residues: CAISESPSGGPFEQYF. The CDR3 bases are TGTGCCATCAGTGAGTCCCCTAGCGGGGGACCCTTCGAGCAGTACTTC.

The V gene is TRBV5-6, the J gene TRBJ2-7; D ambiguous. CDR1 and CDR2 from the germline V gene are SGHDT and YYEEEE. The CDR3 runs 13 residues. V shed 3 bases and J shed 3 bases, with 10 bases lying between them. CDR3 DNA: TGTGCCAGCAGCTGGAGTGGGGACTACGAGCAGTACTTC. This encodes CASSWSGDYEQYF.

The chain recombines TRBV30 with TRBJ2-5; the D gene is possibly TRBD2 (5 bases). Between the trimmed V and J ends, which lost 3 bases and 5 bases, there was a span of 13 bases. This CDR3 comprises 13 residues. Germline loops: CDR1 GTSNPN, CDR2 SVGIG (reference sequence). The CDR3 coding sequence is TGTGCCTGGAGCCTTAGCGTGACGGAGACCCAGTACTTC. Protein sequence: CAWSLSVTETQYF. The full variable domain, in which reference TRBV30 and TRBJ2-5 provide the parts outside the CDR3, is SQTIHQWPATLVQPVGSPLSLECTVEGTSNPNLYWYRQAAGRGLQLLFYSVGIGQISSEVPQNLSASRPQDRQFILSSKKLLLSDSGFYLCAWSLSVTETQYFGPGTRLLVL.

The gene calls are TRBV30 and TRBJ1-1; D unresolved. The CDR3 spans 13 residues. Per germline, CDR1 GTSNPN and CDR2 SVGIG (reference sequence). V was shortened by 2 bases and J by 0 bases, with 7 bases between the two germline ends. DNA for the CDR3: TGTGCCTGGAGTAGAGAGATGAACACTGAAGCTTTCTTT. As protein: CAWSREMNTEAFF. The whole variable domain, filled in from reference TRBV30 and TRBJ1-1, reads SQTIHQWPATLVQPVGSPLSLECTVEGTSNPNLYWYRQAAGRGLQLLFYSVGIGQISSEVPQNLSASRPQDRQFILSSKKLLLSDSGFYLCAWSREMNTEAFFGQGTRLTVV.

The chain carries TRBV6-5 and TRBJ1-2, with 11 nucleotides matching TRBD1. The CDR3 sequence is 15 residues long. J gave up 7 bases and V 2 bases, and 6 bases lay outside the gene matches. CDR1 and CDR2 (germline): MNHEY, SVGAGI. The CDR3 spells CASSYEGQGVRGYTF. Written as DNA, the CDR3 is TGTGCCAGCAGTTACGAGGGACAGGGGGTTCGTGGCTACACCTTC.

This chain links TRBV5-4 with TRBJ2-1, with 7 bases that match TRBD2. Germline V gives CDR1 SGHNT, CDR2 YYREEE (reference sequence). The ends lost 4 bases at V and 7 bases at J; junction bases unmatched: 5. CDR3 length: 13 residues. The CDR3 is CASSRDYPNEQFF. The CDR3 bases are TGTGCCAGCAGCCGGGACTACCCGAATGAGCAGTTCTTC.

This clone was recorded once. The DNA for the CDR3 is TGTGCCAGCAGTTACCGTAATGCCGGGGAGCTGTTTTTT. It encodes CASSYRNAGELFF. The chain has TRBV6-5 and TRBJ2-2; D unresolved. Trimming left V 2 bases short and J 6 bases short, with 7 bases between. This CDR3 has 13 amino acids. The germline V gene encodes CDR1 MNHEY and CDR2 SVGAGI.

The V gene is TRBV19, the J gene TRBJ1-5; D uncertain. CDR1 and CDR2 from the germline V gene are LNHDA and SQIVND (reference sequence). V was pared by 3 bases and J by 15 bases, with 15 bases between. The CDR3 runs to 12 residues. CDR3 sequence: CASSIGKGGWHF. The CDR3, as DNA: TGTGCCAGTAGTATCGGGAAGGGTGGCTGGCATTTT.

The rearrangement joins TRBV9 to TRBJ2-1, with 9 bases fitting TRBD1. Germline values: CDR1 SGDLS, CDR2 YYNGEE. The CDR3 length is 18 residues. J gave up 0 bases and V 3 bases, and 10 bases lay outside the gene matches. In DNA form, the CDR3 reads TGTGCCAGCAGCGGAGACGGGACAGGGCTGAGCTCCTACAATGAGCAGTTCTTC. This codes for CASSGDGTGLSSYNEQFF.

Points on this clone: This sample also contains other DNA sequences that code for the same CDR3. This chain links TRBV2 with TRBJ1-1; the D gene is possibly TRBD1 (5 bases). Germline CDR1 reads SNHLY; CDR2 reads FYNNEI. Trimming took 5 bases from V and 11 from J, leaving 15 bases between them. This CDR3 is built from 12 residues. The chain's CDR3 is CASSSGQGRAFF. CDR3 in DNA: TGTGCCAGCAGTTCTGGGCAGGGCAGGGCTTTCTTT.

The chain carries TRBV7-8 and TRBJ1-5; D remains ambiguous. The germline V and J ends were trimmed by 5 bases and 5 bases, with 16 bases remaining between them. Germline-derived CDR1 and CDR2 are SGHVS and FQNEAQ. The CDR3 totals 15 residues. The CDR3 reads CASSPQVFGDQPQHF. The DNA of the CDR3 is TGTGCCAGCAGCCCTCAGGTTTTCGGGGATCAGCCCCAGCATTTT.

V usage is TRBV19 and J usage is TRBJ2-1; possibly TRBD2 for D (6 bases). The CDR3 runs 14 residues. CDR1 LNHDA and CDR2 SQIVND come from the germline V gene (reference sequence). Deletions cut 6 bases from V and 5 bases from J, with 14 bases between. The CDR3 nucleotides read TGTGCCAGTAGGGGCCTGGGGGGAAACAATGAGCAGTTCTTC. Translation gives CASRGLGGNNEQFF.